This TCR beta chain was sequenced in a study of Graves' ophthalmopathy and Graves' hyperthyroidism. Overall study findings and caveats: A model of 13 signatures distinguished ophthalmopathy from stable hyperthyroidism at around 90% sensitivity and approximately 81% specificity.

The table lists this clonotype with many counts. No antigen is known for it. RNA served as the template for amplifying TCR beta CDR3 regions. The first-round RT-PCR employed HTBI primers together with the Qiagen OneStep RT-PCR kit. A multiplex PCR was then performed as the second round. MiXCR was run by TCRdb on the multiplex PCR reads, yielding one entry per CDR3 protein. The sample comprises around 1,200,000 distinct CDR3 sequences, about 35% of which are singletons, and 11% rests with the top ten. The germline V and J ends were trimmed by 5 bases and 1 base, with 20 bases remaining between them. The CDR3 is made up of 17 amino acids.

The clonotype was recovered from an adult man with Graves' hyperthyroidism. The V gene is TRBV12-3 or TRBV12-4, the J gene TRBJ1-1, with D perhaps matching TRBD1 (6 bases). Specimen: peripheral blood or thyroid tissue (not recorded which). DNA for the CDR3: TGTGCCAGCAGTCCAGGTCGGGGGCGAATGGGGAACACTGAAGCTTTCTTT. Translating gives CASSPGRGRMGNTEAFF.